This T cell receptor (beta chain) originates from a study of T cell responses to AZD1222 COVID-19 vaccine. Repertoires were generated with immunoSEQ multiplex PCR, while TCRdb's copy carries only in-frame clones and drops some. The repertoire includes about 68,000 clones, 88% of them detected once, and less than 9% sits in the top ten. This CDR3 has 16 residues. J gave up 4 bases and V 5 bases, and 11 bases lay outside the gene matches. The germline CDR1 and CDR2 sequences are SGHAT and FQNNGV. Overall study findings and caveats: After two AZD1222 doses, spike-specific TCR breadth and depth rose versus day 0.

Comments on this clone: Its antigen is still unknown.

The chain employs TRBV11-2 and TRBJ2-7; 10 bases line up with TRBD2. The source was peripheral blood, collected on day 0 of AZD1222 vaccination. This clonotype originated in an adult in good health. The CDR3 nucleotides read TGTGCCAGCAGCCCACCCCCCAGCGGGAGGGTATACGAGCAGTACTTC. Protein: CASSPPPSGRVYEQYF.